The 13 T cell receptor beta chains reported below all come from one sample, sequenced in a study of CD8 T cells in ankylosing spondylitis. Whole-study findings and limits: There was a TCR beta motif, made of eight highly homologous variants, that appeared characteristic of ankylosing spondylitis blood.

TCRdb passed the 5' RACE reads through MiXCR, listing each CDR3 protein once. The sample contains approximately 540,000 distinct CDR3 sequences, about 13% of which appear only once. No antigen has been assigned to these receptors. The sequencing sample was made of blood, either unsorted or a sorted T cell fraction (not recorded which). The source of these receptors is a male donor with ankylosing spondylitis.

CDR3 bases: TGCAGTGCTTCTCCGATCGGGACAGGGGCCGGGAATGAGCAGTTCTTC. It yields the protein CSASPIGTGAGNEQFF. The chain couples TRBV20-1 to TRBJ2-1, with 10 bases lining up with TRBD1. Germline V lookup: CDR1 DFQATT, CDR2 SNEGSKA (reference sequence). Trimming took 5 bases from V and 7 from J; bases not matched to a gene: 14. The CDR3 has 16 residues.

This rearrangement joins TRBV5-1 to TRBJ1-4; D gene uncertain. V was cut by 7 bases and J by 4 bases, with 11 bases left in between. This CDR3 is 13 amino acids long. The germline gives CDR1 SGHRS, CDR2 YFSETQ. CDR3 DNA sequence: TGCGCCAGCCGTGGGGATGGTAATGAAAAACTGTTTTTT. It specifies CASRGDGNEKLFF.

This clonotype was detected only a few times. The CDR3 DNA reads as TGCAGTGCTAGGGGGCTCCGGAGGAGTAGGAATGAGCAGTTCTTC. Translated: CSARGLRRSRNEQFF. The chain links TRBV20-1 to TRBJ2-1; D may match TRBD1 or TRBD2 (5 bases each). Trimming took off 3 bases at V and 7 bases at J, with 19 bases between the two ends. Germline V gene lookup returns CDR1 DFQATT and CDR2 SNEGSKA (reference sequence). The CDR3 length is 15 residues.

This clonotype was picked up a small number of times. The V call is TRBV6-2 or TRBV6-3, the J call TRBJ2-1; 7 bases align to TRBD2. The CDR3 sequence is 18 residues long. From germline, CDR1 is MNHEY and CDR2 SVGEGT. The V segment lost 2 bases and the J segment 4 bases; nucleotides outside the gene matches: 14. CDR3 sequence: CASSYPIIAGADYNEQFF. The CDR3 DNA follows: TGTGCCAGCAGTTACCCAATCATCGCGGGAGCGGATTACAATGAGCAGTTCTTC.

V is TRBV6-8 and J is TRBJ2-1, with no clear D. Trimming took 2 bases from V and 0 from J, leaving 8 bases between them. The CDR3 sequence is 15 residues long. Germline values: CDR1 MNHGY, CDR2 SAAAGT. The CDR3 loop reads CASSYNLSSYNEQFF. The DNA for the CDR3 is TGTGCCAGCAGTTACAATCTGAGCTCCTACAATGAGCAGTTCTTC.

This clonotype has more than one count but fewer than ten. The CDR3 sequence: CSARDRTGRSPLHF. The CDR3 DNA sequence: TGCAGTGCTAGAGATAGGACAGGCAGGTCACCCCTCCACTTT. The J gene is TRBJ1-6, the V gene TRBV20-1, with 7 bases matching TRBD1. Looked up from germline, CDR1 is DFQATT and CDR2 is SNEGSKA (reference sequence). The V segment lost 0 bases and the J segment 10 bases; nucleotides outside the gene matches: 6. The CDR3 length is 14 residues.

This clonotype has at least ten counts. The V gene is TRBV20-1, the J gene TRBJ2-1, with 11 bases lining up with TRBD1. This CDR3 spans 16 amino acids. Per germline, CDR1 DFQATT and CDR2 SNEGSKA (reference sequence). Trimming removed 0 bases from V and 3 bases from J; junction bases left unmatched: 4. The CDR3 protein is CSARDLGTGGYNEQFF. The CDR3 nucleotides are TGCAGTGCTAGAGATCTAGGGACAGGGGGCTACAATGAGCAGTTCTTC.

V gene TRBV4-1 combines with J gene TRBJ1-1, with D possibly matching TRBD1 (5 bases). V shed 2 bases and J shed 10 bases, with 17 bases lying between them. In germline, CDR1 is MGHRA, CDR2 YSYEKL. There are 14 residues in the CDR3. CDR3: CASSQPEWGRRAFF. CDR3 nucleotides: TGCGCCAGCAGCCAACCCGAGTGGGGCAGGAGAGCTTTCTTT.

This clonotype was seen more than once but under ten times. The chain carries TRBV7-2 and TRBJ2-1; 14 bases line up with TRBD2. CDR3 length: 15 residues. Germline CDR1 is SGHTA and CDR2 is FQGNSA. With 5 bases clipped from V and 9 bases from J, the junction kept 6 bases outside the gene matches. CDR3 coding DNA: TGTGCCAGCAGCGTCGGACTAGCGGGAGGTGGTGAGCAGTTCTTC. This sequence encodes CASSVGLAGGGEQFF.

This clonotype showed up many times. This chain joins TRBV11-3 and TRBJ2-1; 7 bases line up with TRBD1. Losses at the gene ends were 3 bases for V and 6 bases for J; bases not matched to a gene: 8. There are 15 residues in the CDR3. CDR1 is SGHNT, CDR2 YENEEA, per germline. CDR3 residues: CASSFGQVTTNEQFF. Written as DNA, the CDR3 is TGTGCCAGCAGCTTCGGACAGGTCACCACCAATGAGCAGTTCTTC.

The table lists this clonotype with many counts. This chain connects TRBV3-1 to TRBJ2-1, with D uncertain. With 2 bases removed from V and 4 bases from J, the gap between germline ends came to 12 bases. The CDR3 has 15 amino acids. CDR1 is LGHDT and CDR2 is YNNKEL in the germline V gene (reference sequence). The CDR3 loop reads CASSQQVGDYNEQFF. The CDR3 bases are TGTGCCAGCAGCCAACAGGTTGGGGATTACAATGAGCAGTTCTTC.

This clonotype appeared a few times. The chain joins TRBV24-1 to TRBJ1-5; D might be TRBD1 (5 bases). The germline CDR1 and CDR2 sequences are KGHDR and SFDVKD. The CDR3 is 12 residues long. V dropped 9 bases and J dropped 4 bases, with 9 bases sitting between them. The CDR3 is CATQGRNQPQHF. The DNA for the CDR3 is TGTGCCACCCAGGGACGAAATCAGCCCCAGCATTTT.

The chain couples TRBV7-2 to TRBJ2-5; 8 nucleotides line up with TRBD1. The CDR3 runs 14 residues. Trimming removed 5 bases from V and 2 bases from J; junction bases left unmatched: 4. Germline CDR1 reads SGHTA; CDR2 reads FQGNSA. The CDR3 nucleotides read TGTGCCAGCAGCACCTACAGGGGGCAAGAGACCCAGTACTTC. This gives the protein CASSTYRGQETQYF. The full variable domain, rest sourced from reference TRBV7-2 and TRBJ2-5, is GAGVSQSPSNKVTEKGKDVELRCDPISGHTALYWYRQSLGQGLEFLIYFQGNSAPDKSGLPSDRFSAERTGGSVSTLTIQRTQQEDSAVYLCASSTYRGQETQYFGPGTRLLVL.